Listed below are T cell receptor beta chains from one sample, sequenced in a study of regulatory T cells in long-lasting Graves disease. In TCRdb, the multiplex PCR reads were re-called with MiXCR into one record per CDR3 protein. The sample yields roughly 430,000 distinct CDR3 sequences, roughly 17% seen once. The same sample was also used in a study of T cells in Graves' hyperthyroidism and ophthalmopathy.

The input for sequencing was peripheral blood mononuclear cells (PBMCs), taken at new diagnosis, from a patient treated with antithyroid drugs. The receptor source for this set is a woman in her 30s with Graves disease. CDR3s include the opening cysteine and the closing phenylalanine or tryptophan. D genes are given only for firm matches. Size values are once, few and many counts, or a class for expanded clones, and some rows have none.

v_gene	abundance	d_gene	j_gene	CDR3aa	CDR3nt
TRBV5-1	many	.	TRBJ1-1	CASSSTGSPEAFF	TGCGCCAGCAGCTCCACAGGGAGCCCTGAAGCTTTCTTT
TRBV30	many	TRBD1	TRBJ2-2	CAWRLWTGDHGELFF	TGTGCCTGGAGACTCTGGACAGGGGATCACGGGGAGCTGTTTTTT
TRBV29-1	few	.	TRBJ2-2	CSVLATELFF	TGCAGCGTCCTAGCTACGGAGCTGTTTTTT
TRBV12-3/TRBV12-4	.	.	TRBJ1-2	CASITRTDIYLRGYTF	TGTGCCAGCATCACGAGGACAGATATCTACCTCAGGGGCTACACCTTC
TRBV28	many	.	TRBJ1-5	CASSIGALDSNQPQHF	TGTGCCAGCAGCATAGGGGCTCTAGATAGCAATCAGCCCCAGCATTTT
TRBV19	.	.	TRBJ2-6	CASSIGSSGANVLTF	TGTGCCAGTAGTATAGGTAGCTCTGGGGCCAACGTCCTGACTTTC
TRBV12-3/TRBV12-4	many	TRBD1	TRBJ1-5	CASGQGSQHF	TGTGCCAGCGGACAGGGCTCCCAGCATTTT
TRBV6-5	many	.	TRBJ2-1	CASSYLRENEQFF	TGTGCCAGCAGTTACCTCAGGGAGAATGAGCAGTTCTTC
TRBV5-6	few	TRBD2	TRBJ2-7	CASSLRTSPYYF	TGTGCCAGCAGCCTGCGGACTAGCCCTTACTACTTC
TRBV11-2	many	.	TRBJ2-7	CASSLGDRIVHEQYF	TGTGCCAGCAGCTTAGGTGACCGGATTGTACACGAGCAGTACTTC
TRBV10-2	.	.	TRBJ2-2	CAIRGGTGELFF	TGCGCCATTAGGGGGGGCACCGGGGAGCTGTTTTTT
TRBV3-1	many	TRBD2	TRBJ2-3	CASSQDRGEEANTQYF	TGTGCCAGCAGCCAAGATCGGGGGGAGGAGGCCAATACGCAGTATTTT
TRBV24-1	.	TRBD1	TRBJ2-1	CATRERTGDNEQFF	TGTGCCACCAGGGAAAGGACAGGAGACAATGAGCAGTTCTTC
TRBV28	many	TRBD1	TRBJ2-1	CASSFADRDSNEQFF	TGTGCCAGCAGTTTCGCCGACAGGGATTCCAATGAGCAGTTCTTC
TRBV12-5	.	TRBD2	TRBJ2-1	CASGLAGTSEHNEQFF	TGTGCTAGTGGTTTGGCCGGGACTAGCGAACACAATGAGCAGTTCTTC
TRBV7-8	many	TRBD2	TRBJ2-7	CASSLATGTSGTYEQYF	TGTGCCAGCAGCTTAGCCACGGGGACTAGCGGAACCTACGAGCAGTACTTC